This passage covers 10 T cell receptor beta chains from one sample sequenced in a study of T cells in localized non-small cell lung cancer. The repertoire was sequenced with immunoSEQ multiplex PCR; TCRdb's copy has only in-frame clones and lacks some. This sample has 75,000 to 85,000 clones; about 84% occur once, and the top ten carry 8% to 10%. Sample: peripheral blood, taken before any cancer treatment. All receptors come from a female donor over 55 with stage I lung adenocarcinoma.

DNA of the CDR3: TGTGCCAGCAGCGACGCGGGGGGCCTCCTGCACACCTTC. Its protein is CASSDAGGLLHTF. V and J are TRBV28 and TRBJ1-2; D may be TRBD1 (6 bases). Per the germline V gene, CDR1 is MDHEN and CDR2 is SYDVKM. Trimming removed 6 bases from V and 12 bases from J, with 20 bases in between. The CDR3 length is 13 residues.

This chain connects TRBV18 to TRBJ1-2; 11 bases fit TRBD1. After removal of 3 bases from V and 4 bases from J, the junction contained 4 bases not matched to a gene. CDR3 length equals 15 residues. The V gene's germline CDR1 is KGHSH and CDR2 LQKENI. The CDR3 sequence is CASSPGQGAVYGYTF. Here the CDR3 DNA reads TGTGCCAGCTCACCCGGACAGGGGGCGGTCTATGGCTACACCTTC.

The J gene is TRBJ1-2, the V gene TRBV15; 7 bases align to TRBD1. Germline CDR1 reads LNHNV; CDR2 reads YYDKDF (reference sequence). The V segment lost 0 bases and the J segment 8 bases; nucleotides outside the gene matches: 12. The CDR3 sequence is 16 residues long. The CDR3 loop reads CATSRDTGVSVGGYTF. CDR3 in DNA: TGTGCCACCAGCAGAGATACAGGGGTGTCTGTGGGGGGCTACACCTTC.

The CDR3 DNA sequence: TGTGCCAGCAGTCCCTCACGGGGTCATCAGCCCCAGCATTTT. Its protein is CASSPSRGHQPQHF. The chain links TRBV27 to TRBJ1-5; D is uncertain. Trimming removed 5 bases at V and 5 bases at J, with 13 bases between. This CDR3 has 14 amino acids. The germline V gene encodes CDR1 MNHEY and CDR2 SMNVEV (reference sequence).

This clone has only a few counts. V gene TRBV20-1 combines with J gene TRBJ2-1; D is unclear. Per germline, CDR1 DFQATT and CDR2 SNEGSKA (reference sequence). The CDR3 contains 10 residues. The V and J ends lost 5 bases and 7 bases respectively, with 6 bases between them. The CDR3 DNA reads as TGCAGTGCTTACCAGAATGAGCAGTTCTTC. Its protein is CSAYQNEQFF.

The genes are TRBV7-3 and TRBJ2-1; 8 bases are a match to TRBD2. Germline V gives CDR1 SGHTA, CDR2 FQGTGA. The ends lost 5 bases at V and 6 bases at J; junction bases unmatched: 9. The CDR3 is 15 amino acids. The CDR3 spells CASSGGTRSGNEQFF. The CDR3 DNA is TGTGCCAGCAGCGGCGGGACTAGGTCGGGCAATGAGCAGTTCTTC. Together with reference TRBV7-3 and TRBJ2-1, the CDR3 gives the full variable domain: GAGVSQTPSNKVTEKGKYVELRCDPISGHTALYWYRQSLGQGPEFLIYFQGTGAADDSGLPNDRFFAVRPEGSVSTLKIQRTERGDSAVYLCASSGGTRSGNEQFFGPGTRLTVL.

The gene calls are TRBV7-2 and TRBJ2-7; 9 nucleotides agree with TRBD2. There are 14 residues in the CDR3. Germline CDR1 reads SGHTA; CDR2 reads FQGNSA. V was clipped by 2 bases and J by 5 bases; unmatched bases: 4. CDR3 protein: CASSLFSGSNEQYF. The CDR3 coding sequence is TGTGCCAGCAGCTTATTTAGCGGGAGCAACGAGCAGTACTTC. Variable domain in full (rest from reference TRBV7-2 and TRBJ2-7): GAGVSQSPSNKVTEKGKDVELRCDPISGHTALYWYRQSLGQGLEFLIYFQGNSAPDKSGLPSDRFSAERTGGSVSTLTIQRTQQEDSAVYLCASSLFSGSNEQYFGPGTRLTVT.

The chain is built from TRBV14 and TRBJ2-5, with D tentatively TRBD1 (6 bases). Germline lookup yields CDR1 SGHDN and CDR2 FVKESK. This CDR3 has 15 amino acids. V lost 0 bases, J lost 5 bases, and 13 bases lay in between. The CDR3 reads CASSQEYRALETQYF. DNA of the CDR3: TGTGCCAGCAGCCAAGAGTACAGGGCATTGGAGACCCAGTACTTC.

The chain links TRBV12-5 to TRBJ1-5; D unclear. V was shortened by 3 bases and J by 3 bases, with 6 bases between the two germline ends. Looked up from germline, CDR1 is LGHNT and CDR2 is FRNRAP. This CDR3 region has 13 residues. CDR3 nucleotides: TGTGCTAGTGGTTTAGGAAACAATCAGCCCCAGCATTTT. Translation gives CASGLGNNQPQHF. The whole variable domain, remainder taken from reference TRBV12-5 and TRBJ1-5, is DARVTQTPRHKVTEMGQEVTMRCQPILGHNTVFWYRQTMMQGLELLAYFRNRAPLDDSGMPKDRFSAEMPDATLATLKIQPSEPRDSAVYFCASGLGNNQPQHFGDGTRLSIL.

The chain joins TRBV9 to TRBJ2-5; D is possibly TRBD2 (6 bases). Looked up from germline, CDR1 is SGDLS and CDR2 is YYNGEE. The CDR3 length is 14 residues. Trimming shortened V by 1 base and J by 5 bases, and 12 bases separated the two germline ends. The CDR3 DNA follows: TGTGCCAGCAGCGTACGCGGAGGGAGGGAGACCCAGTACTTC. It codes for CASSVRGGRETQYF.